This T cell receptor beta chain emerged from a study of identifying expanded T cells in peripheral blood. The CDR3 is made up of 15 amino acids. In germline, CDR1 is ENHRY, CDR2 SYGVKD. The V gene lost 5 bases and the J gene lost 0 bases, with 11 bases spanning the gap. Only in-frame clones appear in the TCRdb table, and some are missing; sequencing was by immunoSEQ multiplex PCR. The profile shows 80,000 or so clones, approximately 84% of them singletons. The source material was blood. The chain is built from TRBV10-3 and TRBJ1-3; D may be TRBD1 (6 bases). The receptor's source is a person aged 18-70 years in good health. Here the CDR3 reads CAISTGTNSGNTIYF. Here the CDR3 DNA reads TGTGCCATCAGTACCGGGACAAACTCTGGAAACACCATATATTTT.